Listed here is a single T cell receptor beta chain. What it binds is unknown. With V trimmed by 5 bases and J by 10 bases, 7 bases remained unmatched. Per the germline V gene, CDR1 is SGHTA and CDR2 is FQGTGA. The CDR3 contains 12 residues. This entry belongs to a study of T cells in localized non-small cell lung cancer. The assay was immunoSEQ multiplex PCR, and TCRdb's table has in-frame clones only and misses some. The sample records tens of thousands of clones, more than 70% being singletons. Study results and limitations: As only one tumor region underwent sequencing, heterogeneity remains possible.

The sample here was peripheral blood, taken before any cancer treatment. The receptor comes from a woman aged 35-75 years with stage I squamous cell lung carcinoma. The chain carries TRBV7-3 and TRBJ1-2, with TRBD1 matching over 7 bases. CDR3 coding DNA: TGTGCCAGCAGCACCTCGACAGGGAACTACACCTTC. Amino acids: CASSTSTGNYTF.